These 16 T cell receptor beta chains came from one sample sequenced in a study of T cells in localized non-small cell lung cancer. Assay: immunoSEQ multiplex PCR; the TCRdb copy retains only in-frame clones and omits some. The table includes 25,000 to 35,000 clones, approximately 91% detected once. The input for sequencing was peripheral blood, taken before any cancer treatment. The receptors were gathered from a female donor older than 55 with stage I lung adenocarcinoma.

The J gene is TRBJ1-2, the V gene TRBV9; 7 positions match TRBD1. CDR3 length: 14 amino acids. Looked up from germline, CDR1 is SGDLS and CDR2 is YYNGEE. V trimming: 3 bases; J trimming: 2 bases; junction bases outside the gene matches: 4. The DNA of the CDR3 is TGTGCCAGCAGCGAGACGGGACAGAACTATGGCTACACCTTC. Translating it yields CASSETGQNYGYTF.

This chain uses TRBV28 with TRBJ1-2; D unresolved. V was pared by 7 bases and J by 1 base, with 13 bases between. CDR3 length equals 14 residues. Germline CDR1 and CDR2: MDHEN and SYDVKM. DNA of the CDR3: TGTGCCAGCACCTACAGCCAACTTAACTATGGCTACACCTTC. It translates to CASTYSQLNYGYTF.

V gene TRBV29-1 combines with J gene TRBJ2-7; tentatively, D is TRBD1 or TRBD2 (5 bases each). With 4 bases removed from V and 1 base from J, the gap between germline ends came to 14 bases. This CDR3 has 14 residues. The germline V gene encodes CDR1 SQVTM and CDR2 ANQGSEA. This chain's CDR3 is CSVGTRGGSYEQYF. DNA of the CDR3: TGCAGCGTTGGAACGAGGGGCGGATCCTACGAGCAGTACTTC.

The chain has TRBV19 and TRBJ2-1; maybe TRBD1 (5 bases). The CDR3 totals 17 residues. V gave up 4 bases and J gave up 8 bases, with 24 bases separating them. Germline CDR1 is LNHDA and CDR2 is SQIVND (reference sequence). CDR3 sequence: CASSNLRGKVDTDEQFF. CDR3 in DNA: TGTGCCAGTAGTAACCTTAGGGGAAAGGTAGATACCGATGAGCAGTTCTTC.

This sequence joins TRBV7-8 and TRBJ2-7, with TRBD2 identical over 9 bases. The V gene's germline CDR1 is SGHVS and CDR2 FQNEAQ. The CDR3 is 15 residues long. The trim removed 2 bases at V and 6 bases at J, leaving 8 bases unmatched. CDR3 region: CASSLSSGRWAEQYF. DNA for the CDR3: TGTGCCAGCAGCTTAAGTAGCGGGAGATGGGCCGAGCAGTACTTC.

This sequence joins TRBV11-1 and TRBJ2-2; D is ambiguous. This CDR3 region has 14 residues. V shed 1 base and J shed 4 bases, with 7 bases lying between them. Germline CDR1 is SGHAT and CDR2 is FQDESV (reference sequence). CDR3 amino acids: CASSLEGTTGELFF. CDR3 nucleotide sequence: TGTGCCAGCAGCTTAGAGGGCACCACCGGGGAGCTGTTTTTT. The variable domain in full, with the rest retrieved from reference TRBV11-1 and TRBJ2-2, is EAEVAQSPRYKITEKSQAVAFWCDPISGHATLYWYRQILGQGPELLVQFQDESVVDDSQLPKDRFSAERLKGVDSTLKIQPAELGDSAMYLCASSLEGTTGELFFGEGSRLTVL.

The chain employs TRBV15 and TRBJ2-1; TRBD1 is a possible D gene (6 bases). Per the germline V gene, CDR1 is LNHNV and CDR2 is YYDKDF (reference sequence). The CDR3 loop spans 13 amino acids. V was shortened by 5 bases and J by 10 bases, with 15 bases between the two germline ends. CDR3 in DNA: TGTGCCACCAGCCTACCATTTGGGGGCGAGCAGTTCTTC. This encodes CATSLPFGGEQFF. Full variable domain (missing parts from reference TRBV15 and TRBJ2-1): DAMVIQNPRYQVTQFGKPVTLSCSQTLNHNVMYWYQQKSSQAPKLLFHYYDKDFNNEADTPDNFQSRRPNTSFCFLDIRSPGLGDTAMYLCATSLPFGGEQFFGPGTRLTVL.

The rearrangement links TRBV11-2 to TRBJ1-1; 7 bases fit TRBD1. CDR3 length: 13 amino acids. Unmatched junction bases numbered 3, after V lost 5 bases and J lost 3 bases. Per the germline V gene, CDR1 is SGHAT and CDR2 is FQNNGV. Here the CDR3 DNA reads TGTGCCAGCAGCATGGACAGGTACACTGAAGCTTTCTTT. Protein product: CASSMDRYTEAFF.

The chain joins TRBV5-1 to TRBJ1-1, with 10 bases lining up with TRBD1. After removal of 0 bases from V and 3 bases from J, the junction contained 5 bases not matched to a gene. This CDR3 contains 16 residues. In germline, CDR1 is SGHRS, CDR2 YFSETQ. As DNA, the CDR3 is TGCGCCAGCAGCTTGGCCCTCGGGACAGGGGACACTGAAGCTTTCTTT. Encoded protein: CASSLALGTGDTEAFF.

This sequence joins TRBV7-2 and TRBJ2-7; 11 positions agree with TRBD2. The ends lost 7 bases at V and 2 bases at J; junction bases unmatched: 4. The V gene's germline CDR1 is SGHTA and CDR2 FQGNSA. CDR3 size: 14 residues. The CDR3 bases are TGTGCCAGCATAGCGGGAGGGAGGGCCTACGAGCAGTACTTC. It is translated as CASIAGGRAYEQYF.

This chain links TRBV19 with TRBJ1-3; D gene unclear. Germline values: CDR1 LNHDA, CDR2 SQIVND (reference sequence). The CDR3 sequence is 14 residues long. The V end lost 6 bases, the J end lost 3 bases, and 12 bases lay between the germline ends. The CDR3 here is CASRDWAGGNTIYF. CDR3 bases: TGTGCCAGTAGAGATTGGGCAGGTGGAAACACCATATATTTT.

The chain combines TRBV18 with TRBJ2-2, with unresolved D. The CDR3 loop spans 15 amino acids. Between the trimmed V and J ends, which lost 1 base and 1 base, there was a span of 7 bases. Germline V CDR1 and CDR2: KGHSH, LQKENI. CDR3 loop: CASSPRVGNTGELFF. The CDR3 DNA is TGTGCCAGCTCACCACGAGTTGGGAACACCGGGGAGCTGTTTTTT.

The chain couples TRBV28 to TRBJ2-5, with a possible D match to TRBD1 (7 bases). The CDR3 sequence is 15 residues long. Germline values: CDR1 MDHEN, CDR2 SYDVKM. The V gene lost 7 bases and the J gene lost 0 bases, with 15 bases spanning the gap. The CDR3 bases are TGTGCCAGCAATCGGGGGACAGCGTACCAAGAGACCCAGTACTTC. Translated: CASNRGTAYQETQYF.

The chain is built from TRBV28 and TRBJ1-6; 8 bases agree with TRBD1. The CDR3 has 13 amino acids. The V and J ends lost 8 bases and 10 bases, in that order; junction bases with no gene match: 7. Per the germline V gene, CDR1 is MDHEN and CDR2 is SYDVKM. CDR3 amino acids: CASRRGQGSPLHF. CDR3 bases: TGTGCCAGCCGCAGGGGGCAAGGCTCACCCCTCCACTTT.

V is TRBV10-3 and J is TRBJ1-2; D is ambiguous. Deletions cut 0 bases from V and 2 bases from J, with 7 bases between. The CDR3 contains 14 residues. The germline V gene encodes CDR1 ENHRY and CDR2 SYGVKD. The CDR3 DNA reads as TGTGCCATCAGTGAGTCGTTAGGAAACTATGGCTACACCTTC. It is translated as CAISESLGNYGYTF.

V gene TRBV28 combines with J gene TRBJ2-3; no reliable D call. This CDR3 region has 15 residues. From germline, CDR1 is MDHEN and CDR2 SYDVKM. V was shortened by 8 bases and J by 2 bases, with 17 bases between the two germline ends. CDR3 nucleotide sequence: TGTGCCAGCCCGACGACGGTGACCAACACAGATACGCAGTATTTT. Its translation: CASPTTVTNTDTQYF.